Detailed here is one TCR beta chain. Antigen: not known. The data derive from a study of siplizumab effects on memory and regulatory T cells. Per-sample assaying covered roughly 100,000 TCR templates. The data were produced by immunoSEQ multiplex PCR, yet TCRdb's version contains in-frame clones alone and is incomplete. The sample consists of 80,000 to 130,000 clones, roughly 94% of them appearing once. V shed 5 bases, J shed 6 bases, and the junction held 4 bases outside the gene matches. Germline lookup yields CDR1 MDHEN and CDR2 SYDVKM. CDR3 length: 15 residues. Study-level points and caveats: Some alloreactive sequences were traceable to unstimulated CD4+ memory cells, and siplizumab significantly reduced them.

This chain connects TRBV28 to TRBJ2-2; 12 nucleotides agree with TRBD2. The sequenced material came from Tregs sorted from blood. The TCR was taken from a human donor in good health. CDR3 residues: CASSPRLAGAGELFF. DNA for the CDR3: TGTGCCAGCAGTCCCAGACTAGCGGGGGCCGGGGAGCTGTTTTTT.